These 7 T cell receptor beta chains were all obtained from the same sample, sequenced in a study of glioma-infiltrating T cells after dendritic cell vaccination. Sequenced by immunoSEQ multiplex PCR; TCRdb stores in-frame clones only, minus some. The sample records 72,000 or so clones, 87% being singletons. Time point defined: after dendritic cell vaccination, including at tumor progression/relapse. The input for sequencing was blood, taken after dendritic cell vaccination. The receptors were sampled from a human donor with glioblastoma.

The chain recombines TRBV11-2 with TRBJ2-5; 9 nucleotides line up with TRBD1. The closer fit of TRBJ2-7 to the DNA end suggests the J call may be wrong. Germline values: CDR1 SGHAT, CDR2 FQNNGV. The CDR3 length is 15 residues. The CDR3 loop reads CASSSPTGGIYEQYF. The CDR3 DNA sequence: TGTGCCAGCAGCTCCCCGACAGGGGGTATCTACGAGCAGTACTTC.

This clone has only a few counts. This chain joins TRBV2 and TRBJ2-7; D gene uncertain. The V end was cut by 2 bases, the J end by 2 bases, with 10 bases between. Germline assignment: CDR1 SNHLY and CDR2 FYNNEI. CDR3 length equals 14 residues. The CDR3 sequence is CASSERPTTYEQYF. DNA for the CDR3: TGTGCCAGCAGTGAAAGGCCGACAACCTACGAGCAGTACTTC.

This clone came up once. CDR3 residues: CASSQGRARGFWEKLFF. In nucleotides, the CDR3 is TGCGCCAGCAGCCAAGGCAGGGCGCGGGGGTTTTGGGAAAAACTGTTTTTT. This rearrangement joins TRBV4-1 to TRBJ1-4; possible D gene TRBD1, 5 bases. Germline values: CDR1 MGHRA, CDR2 YSYEKL. V was trimmed by 1 base and J by 8 bases, leaving 20 bases between them. The CDR3 loop spans 17 amino acids.

The gene calls are TRBV2 and TRBJ1-1; D is unresolved. Between the trimmed V and J ends, which lost 4 bases and 7 bases, there was a span of 4 bases. There are 10 residues in the CDR3. CDR1 and CDR2 (germline): SNHLY, FYNNEI. As DNA, the CDR3 is TGTGCCAGCAGTGTCCTTGAAGCTTTCTTT. Amino acid sequence: CASSVLEAFF. Full variable domain (outside the CDR3, taken from reference TRBV2 and TRBJ1-1): EPEVTQTPSHQVTQMGQEVILRCVPISNHLYFYWYRQILGQKVEFLVSFYNNEISEKSEIFDDQFSVERPDGSNFTLKIRSTKLEDSAMYFCASSVLEAFFGQGTRLTVV.

V is TRBV4-1 and J is TRBJ2-2; TRBD2 agrees at 7 bases. There are 17 residues in the CDR3. Germline V gene data show CDR1 as MGHRA and CDR2 as YSYEKL. The trim removed 4 bases at V and 3 bases at J, leaving 11 bases unmatched. CDR3 sequence (DNA): TGCGCCAGCAGCCTCTACGGCGGGGGAGTATACACCGGGGAGCTGTTTTTT. Protein product: CASSLYGGGVYTGELFF.

J is TRBJ2-1 and V is TRBV9; no firm D call. This CDR3 comprises 15 residues. The V gene's germline CDR1 is SGDLS and CDR2 YYNGEE. Trimming stripped 0 bases from V and 9 bases from J, with 16 bases between. CDR3 sequence reads: CASSVDNIPTVEQFF. The DNA of the CDR3 is TGTGCCAGCAGCGTAGACAATATTCCCACAGTTGAGCAGTTCTTC.

The chain carries TRBV19 and TRBJ1-2; 9 bases are a match to TRBD1. CDR3 length: 14 residues. The V and J ends lost 7 bases and 4 bases, in that order; junction bases with no gene match: 7. CDR1 is LNHDA and CDR2 is SQIVND in the germline V gene (reference sequence). CDR3 sequence reads: CASIRTGVGYGYTF. In nucleotides, the CDR3 is TGTGCCAGTATTAGGACAGGGGTCGGCTATGGCTACACCTTC.